A selection of T cell receptor beta chains follows, all from one sample in a study of T-cell memory formation after mild COVID-19. Each CDR3 protein gets one entry after TCRdb re-called the 5' RACE reads with MiXCR. The data hold tens of thousands of distinct CDR3 sequences, with 9.3% observed a single time. Sequencing was done on a sample of PBMCs or a T cell subset sorted from them (not recorded which). These receptors originate from an adult woman who had mild COVID-19 (a few samples of this study predate the infection). Cell type and time point are not known. Both conserved end residues are part of each CDR3. Fields, in order: D gene, clone size, CDR3 length, J gene, V gene, CDR3 DNA, CDR3 protein. D genes are given only for firm matches. Part of the rows lack a size; the others show once, few, many or a class for expanded clones.

>.|many|12|TRBJ1-1|TRBV13
TGTGCCAGCAGCCTATCAGGGACCGGTGCTTTCTTT
CASSLSGTGAFF
>.|.|14|TRBJ1-4|TRBV7-2
TGTGCCAGCGGGGAAGGACGGATTAATGAAAAACTGTTTTTT
CASGEGRINEKLFF
>.|few|12|TRBJ2-5|TRBV3-1
TGTGCCAGCAGCCAGGTACAAGAGACCCAGTACTTC
CASSQVQETQYF
>TRBD2|few|18|TRBJ2-1|TRBV3-1
TGTGCCAGCAGCCCCCTGCGATTGTCTAGCGGGGGTCCCAGGGAGCAGTTCTTC
CASSPLRLSSGGPREQFF
>TRBD1|many|17|TRBJ2-7|TRBV15
TGTGCCACCAGCAGAGTAATAGGGACAGGGAGTCGAGAAGGGCAGTACTTC
CATSRVIGTGSREGQYF
>.|.|12|TRBJ1-2|TRBV29-1
TGCAGCGTTGAGACACCTAACTATGGCTACACCTTC
CSVETPNYGYTF
>.|many|14|TRBJ2-7|TRBV7-7
TGTGCTAGCAGCTTATATCAGGGTCCCTACGAGCAGTACTTC
CASSLYQGPYEQYF
>.|.|11|TRBJ2-1|TRBV29-1
TGCAGCGTTGCTGCGTTGAATGAGCAGTTCTTC
CSVAALNEQFF
>TRBD2|.|15|TRBJ2-7|TRBV12-3/TRBV12-4
TGTGCCAGCAGTACGTTAGCGGGAGTAGGGGACGAGCAGTACTTC
CASSTLAGVGDEQYF
>.|many|15|TRBJ2-2|TRBV7-6
TGTGCCAGCAGCTTATCCAGCTCGAACACCGGGGAGCTGTTTTTT
CASSLSSSNTGELFF
>.|medium-sized|15|TRBJ1-2|TRBV5-4
TGTGCCAGCAGCTTGGAGAAGGGAGTCAACTATGGCTACACCTTC
CASSLEKGVNYGYTF
>TRBD2|few|15|TRBJ2-5|TRBV2
TGTGCCAGCTCTTTGCAGCGGGGGAGCCAAGAGACCCAGTACTTC
CASSLQRGSQETQYF
>TRBD1|few|13|TRBJ2-4|TRBV30
TGTGCCTGGAGTCCTCAACAGGGGTGGTCATGGTACTTC
CAWSPQQGWSWYF
>.|few|13|TRBJ2-1|TRBV9
TGTGCCAGCAGCGTAGGGGTCTACAATGAGCAGTTCTTC
CASSVGVYNEQFF
>.|.|15|TRBJ1-5|TRBV27
TGTGCCAGCAGTTTTTCGACAGCGATAAATCAGCCCCAGCATTTT
CASSFSTAINQPQHF
>TRBD1|few|13|TRBJ2-7|TRBV4-1
TGCGCCAGCAGCTCAGGGGGAGTGGGCGAGCAGTACTTC
CASSSGGVGEQYF
>.|.|15|TRBJ2-7|TRBV10-3
TGTGCCATCAGTGAGAGGCAGGACAGCACCTACGAGCAGTACTTC
CAISERQDSTYEQYF
>TRBD1|.|15|TRBJ1-5|TRBV7-2
TGTGCCAGCAGCTTCGGGACAGGGGGACTTCAGCCCCAGCATTTT
CASSFGTGGLQPQHF
>.|few|18|TRBJ2-3|TRBV6-6
TGTGCCAGCAGTTACCGGGGCAGCCCTAGAGGCGTCACAGATACGCAGTATTTT
CASSYRGSPRGVTDTQYF
>.|many|14|TRBJ1-2|TRBV7-2
TGTGCCAGCAGCTTAGAGAGGGGACCCTATGGCTACACCTTC
CASSLERGPYGYTF
>.|few|17|TRBJ2-3|TRBV11-2
TGTGCCAGCACGCTCGCCTCGGGGTTCGTTAATGGGGATACGCAGTATTTT
CASTLASGFVNGDTQYF
>.|few|16|TRBJ1-6|TRBV5-1
TGCGCCAGCAGCTTGCTGACTCCAACGCTTAATTCACCCCTCCACTTT
CASSLLTPTLNSPLHF
>.|.|15|TRBJ2-3|TRBV6-1
TGTGCCAGCAGTGAAGGGGTTGGGAGCACAGATACGCAGTATTTT
CASSEGVGSTDTQYF
>.|.|16|TRBJ2-2|TRBV7-6
TGTGCCAGCAGCTTAGGGAACAGCATGAACACCGGGGAGCTGTTTTTT
CASSLGNSMNTGELFF
>TRBD2|many|15|TRBJ2-1|TRBV12-3/TRBV12-4
TGTGCCAGCATGCCAACCGGGACTAGTGCCAATGAGCAGTTCTTC
CASMPTGTSANEQFF
>.|many|14|TRBJ2-1|TRBV12-3/TRBV12-4
TGTGCCAGCAGTTTGAGGAGGTCCGTGGATGAGCAGTTCTTC
CASSLRRSVDEQFF
>TRBD1|.|17|TRBJ1-1|TRBV9
TGTGCCAGCAGCGTAGCGGGGACAGGGGGCGCGGGGACTGAAGCTTTCTTT
CASSVAGTGGAGTEAFF
>.|few|15|TRBJ2-5|TRBV5-6
TGTGCCAGCAGCTCAGTGACTGGCCCCTATGAGACCCAGTACTTC
CASSSVTGPYETQYF
>TRBD2|.|16|TRBJ2-3|TRBV3-1
TGTGCCAGCAGCCATATAGCGGGGGGGCTCGCAGATACGCAGTATTTT
CASSHIAGGLADTQYF
>TRBD2|many|14|TRBJ2-2|TRBV15
TGTGCCACCAGCAGACTAGCGGACACCGGGGAGCTGTTTTTT
CATSRLADTGELFF
>.|many|10|TRBJ2-3|TRBV20-1
TGCAGTGCCCTCACAGATACGCAGTATTTT
CSALTDTQYF
>.|many|18|TRBJ2-3|TRBV7-9
TGTGCCAGCAGCCCACCGCGCGACAGACCCTTCTTCACAGATACGCAGTATTTT
CASSPPRDRPFFTDTQYF
>.|few|15|TRBJ1-1|TRBV2
TGTGCCAGCAGTGAAGCGCCGGGGACGAACACTGAAGCTTTCTTT
CASSEAPGTNTEAFF
>.|few|17|TRBJ2-3|TRBV24-1
TGTGCCACCAGGTCGGGGGGCAGCGGGTCTAGCACAGATACGCAGTATTTT
CATRSGGSGSSTDTQYF
>.|.|14|TRBJ1-5|TRBV6-1
TGTGCCAGCAGTGAACAGGGAGGAAATCAGCCCCAGCATTTT
CASSEQGGNQPQHF
>.|many|12|TRBJ2-1|TRBV9
TGTGCCAGCAGCGTAGCCGGCCATGAGCAGTTCTTC
CASSVAGHEQFF
>.|few|12|TRBJ1-1|TRBV20-1
TGCAGTGCCCTGGGGGTAGGCACTGAAGCTTTCTTT
CSALGVGTEAFF
>.|few|13|TRBJ1-1|TRBV3-1
TGTGCCAGCAGCTCTACTCTAGAGACTGAAGCTTTCTTT
CASSSTLETEAFF
>.|.|15|TRBJ2-3|TRBV5-1
TGCGCCAGCAGCTGGGGGACGGTCGACACAGATACGCAGTATTTT
CASSWGTVDTDTQYF
>TRBD1|.|16|TRBJ2-2|TRBV7-8
TGTGCCAGCAGCACCCGACAGGGGGTTAAGGCCGGGGAGCTGTTTTTT
CASSTRQGVKAGELFF
>.|.|15|TRBJ1-1|TRBV3-1
TGTGCCAGCAGCCAAGGGGCCGGGGGGGACACTGAAGCTTTCTTT
CASSQGAGGDTEAFF
>.|.|15|TRBJ2-1|TRBV30
TGTGCCTGGAGTCGGGCCAACTCGGGAAACAATGAGCAGTTCTTC
CAWSRANSGNNEQFF
>.|.|13|TRBJ1-5|TRBV7-2
TGTGCCAGCAGCTTAGACCAAGCTGGGTCCCAGCATTTT
CASSLDQAGSQHF
>.|.|16|TRBJ2-2|TRBV15
TGTGCCACCAGCAGAGATGGACAGTTGAACACCGGGGAGCTGTTTTTT
CATSRDGQLNTGELFF
>.|few|14|TRBJ1-2|TRBV7-8
TGTGCCAGCAGCTTAGCCCAGGGGAACTATGGCTACACCTTC
CASSLAQGNYGYTF
>.|.|15|TRBJ1-3|TRBV3-1
TGTGCCAGCAGCCCCGACCTGAACTCTGGAAACACCATATATTTT
CASSPDLNSGNTIYF
>.|few|13|TRBJ1-4|TRBV4-1
TGCGCCAGCAGCCAAGAAAAGGTTGAAAAACTGTTTTTT
CASSQEKVEKLFF
>TRBD1|.|16|TRBJ2-2|TRBV7-9
TGTGCCAGCAGCTTTACACAGGGGGCGAACACCGGGGAGCTGTTTTTT
CASSFTQGANTGELFF
>TRBD2|.|15|TRBJ2-3|TRBV12-3/TRBV12-4
TGTGCCAGCAGCCCGACGGGGGGGGGCACAGATACGCAGTATTTT
CASSPTGGGTDTQYF
>TRBD2|many|16|TRBJ2-7|TRBV7-3
TGTGCCAGCAGCTCCGGACCAGCGGGGGTAGGCTACGAGCAGTACTTC
CASSSGPAGVGYEQYF
>.|many|12|TRBJ2-7|TRBV20-1
TGCAGTGCTATCCCCCTATATGGGGAGCAGTACTTC
CSAIPLYGEQYF
>.|many|12|TRBJ1-5|TRBV12-3/TRBV12-4
TGTGCCAGCAGTCGAGGGGGGCAGCCCCAGCATTTT
CASSRGGQPQHF
>.|many|13|TRBJ2-3|TRBV12-5
TGTGCTAGTGGCCCGGGTAGCACAGATACGCAGTATTTT
CASGPGSTDTQYF